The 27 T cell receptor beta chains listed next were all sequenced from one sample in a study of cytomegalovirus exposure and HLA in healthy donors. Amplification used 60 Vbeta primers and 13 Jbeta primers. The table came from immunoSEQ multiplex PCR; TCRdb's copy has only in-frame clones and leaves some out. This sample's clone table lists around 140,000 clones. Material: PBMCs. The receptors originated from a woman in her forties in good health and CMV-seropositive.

CDR3 sequence: CASSLGREGDEQYF. CDR3 DNA: TGTGCCAGCAGTTTAGGGCGGGAGGGCGACGAGCAGTACTTC. This chain links TRBV27 with TRBJ2-7; 9 nucleotides align to TRBD2. Germline-derived CDR1 and CDR2 are MNHEY and SMNVEV (reference sequence). After removal of 2 bases from V and 5 bases from J, the junction contained 4 bases not matched to a gene. The CDR3 length is 14 residues.

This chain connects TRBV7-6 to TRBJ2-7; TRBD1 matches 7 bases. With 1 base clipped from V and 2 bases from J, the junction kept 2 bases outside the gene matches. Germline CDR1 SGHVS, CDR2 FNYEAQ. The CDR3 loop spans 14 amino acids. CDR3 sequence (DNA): TGTGCCAGCAGCTTAGTAGGGGGCACCTACGAGCAGTACTTC. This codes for CASSLVGGTYEQYF.

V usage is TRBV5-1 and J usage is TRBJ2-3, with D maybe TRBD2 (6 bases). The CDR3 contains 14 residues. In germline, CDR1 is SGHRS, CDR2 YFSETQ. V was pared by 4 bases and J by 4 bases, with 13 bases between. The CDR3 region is CASSVGSTADTQYF. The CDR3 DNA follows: TGCGCCAGCAGCGTCGGGAGTACCGCAGATACGCAGTATTTT.

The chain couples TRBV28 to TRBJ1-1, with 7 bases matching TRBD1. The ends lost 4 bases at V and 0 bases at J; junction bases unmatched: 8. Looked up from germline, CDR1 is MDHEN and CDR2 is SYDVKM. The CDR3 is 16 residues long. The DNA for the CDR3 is TGTGCCAGCAGTTGGCTCAGACAGGGAATGAACACTGAAGCTTTCTTT. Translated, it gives CASSWLRQGMNTEAFF.

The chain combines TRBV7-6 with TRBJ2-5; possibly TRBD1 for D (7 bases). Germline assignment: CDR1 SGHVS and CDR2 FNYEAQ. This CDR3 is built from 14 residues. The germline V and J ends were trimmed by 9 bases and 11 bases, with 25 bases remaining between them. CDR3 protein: CASGNQGDLSEQYF. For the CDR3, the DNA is TGTGCCAGTGGGAATCAGGGGGACTTGAGTGAGCAGTACTTC. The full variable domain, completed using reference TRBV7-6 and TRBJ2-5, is GAGVSQSPRYKVTKRGQDVALRCDPISGHVSLYWYRQALGQGPEFLTYFNYEAQQDKSGLPNDRFSAERPEGSISTLTIQRTEQRDSAMYRCASGNQGDLSEQYFGPGTRLLVL.

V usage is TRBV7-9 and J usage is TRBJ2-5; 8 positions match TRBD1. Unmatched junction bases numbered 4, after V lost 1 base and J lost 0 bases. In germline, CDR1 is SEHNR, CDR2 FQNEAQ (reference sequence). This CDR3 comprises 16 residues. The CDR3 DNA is TGTGCCAGCAGCTTAGGCATACAGGGGGACCAAGAGACCCAGTACTTC. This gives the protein CASSLGIQGDQETQYF.

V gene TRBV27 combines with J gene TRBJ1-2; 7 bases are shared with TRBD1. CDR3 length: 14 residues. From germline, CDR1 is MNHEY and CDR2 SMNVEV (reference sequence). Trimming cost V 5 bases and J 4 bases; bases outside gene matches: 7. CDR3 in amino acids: CASSRQGSPYGYTF. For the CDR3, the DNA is TGTGCCAGCAGTAGACAGGGATCCCCCTATGGCTACACCTTC.

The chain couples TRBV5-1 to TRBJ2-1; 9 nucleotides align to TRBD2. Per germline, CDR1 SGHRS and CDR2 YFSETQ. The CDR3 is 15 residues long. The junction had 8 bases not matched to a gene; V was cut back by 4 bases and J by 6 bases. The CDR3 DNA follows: TGCGCCAGCAGCCCCCGGGCTAGCGGGGTCAATGAGCAGTTCTTC. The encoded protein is CASSPRASGVNEQFF.

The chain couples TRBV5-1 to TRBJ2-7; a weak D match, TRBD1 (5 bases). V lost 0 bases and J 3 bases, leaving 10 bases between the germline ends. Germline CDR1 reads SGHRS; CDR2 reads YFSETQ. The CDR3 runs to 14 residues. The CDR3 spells CASSLGQGFYEQYF. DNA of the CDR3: TGCGCCAGCAGCTTGGGCCAGGGCTTCTACGAGCAGTACTTC.

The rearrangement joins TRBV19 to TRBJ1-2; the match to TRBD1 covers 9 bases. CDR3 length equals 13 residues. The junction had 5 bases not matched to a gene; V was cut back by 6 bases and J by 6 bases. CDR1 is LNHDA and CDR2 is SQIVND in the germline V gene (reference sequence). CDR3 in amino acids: CASRSTGGDGYTF. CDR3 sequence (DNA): TGTGCCAGTAGGAGCACAGGGGGCGATGGCTACACCTTC.

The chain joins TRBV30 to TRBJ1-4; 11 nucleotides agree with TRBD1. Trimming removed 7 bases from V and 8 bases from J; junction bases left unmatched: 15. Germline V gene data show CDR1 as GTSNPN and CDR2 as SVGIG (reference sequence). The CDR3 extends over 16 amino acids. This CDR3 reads CASLRDRGSTWEKLFF. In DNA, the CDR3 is TGTGCCTCCTTAAGGGACAGGGGGTCGACATGGGAAAAACTGTTTTTT.

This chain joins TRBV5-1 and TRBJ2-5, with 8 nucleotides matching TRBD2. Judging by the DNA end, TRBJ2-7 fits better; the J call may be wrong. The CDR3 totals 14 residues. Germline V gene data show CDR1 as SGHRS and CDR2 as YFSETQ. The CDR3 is CASSLRGGIYEQYF. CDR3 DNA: TGCGCCAGCAGCTTGCGGGGGGGGATCTACGAGCAGTACTTC.

CDR3 nucleotides: TGCACCAGCAGCCAAGATCCAGGGACTAGCGGGAGCTACGAGCAGTACTTC. Translation: CTSSQDPGTSGSYEQYF. This chain connects TRBV1 to TRBJ2-7; the tabulated D call, TRBD2, remains unverified against the DNA. TRBV1 is recorded as a pseudogene. The CDR3 consists of 17 residues.

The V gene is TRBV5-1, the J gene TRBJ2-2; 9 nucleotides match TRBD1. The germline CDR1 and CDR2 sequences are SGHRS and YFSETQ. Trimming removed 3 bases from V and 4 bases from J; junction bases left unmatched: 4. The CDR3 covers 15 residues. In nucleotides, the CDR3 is TGCGCCAGCAGCTATGGGACAGGGAGCACCGGGGAGCTGTTTTTT. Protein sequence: CASSYGTGSTGELFF.

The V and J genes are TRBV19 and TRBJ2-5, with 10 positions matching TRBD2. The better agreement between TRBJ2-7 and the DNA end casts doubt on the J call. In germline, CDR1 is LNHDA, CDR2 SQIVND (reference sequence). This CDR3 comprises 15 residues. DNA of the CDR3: TGTGCCAGTAGTATGGCTAGCGGGAGCCCCTACGAGCAGTACTTC. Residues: CASSMASGSPYEQYF.

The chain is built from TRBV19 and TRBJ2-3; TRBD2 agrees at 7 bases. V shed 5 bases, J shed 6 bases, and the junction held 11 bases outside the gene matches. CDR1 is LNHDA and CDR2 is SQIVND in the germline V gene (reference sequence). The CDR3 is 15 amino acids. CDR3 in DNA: TGTGCCAGTAGTTCCGGGACTACCGAATTGGATACGCAGTATTTT. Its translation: CASSSGTTELDTQYF.

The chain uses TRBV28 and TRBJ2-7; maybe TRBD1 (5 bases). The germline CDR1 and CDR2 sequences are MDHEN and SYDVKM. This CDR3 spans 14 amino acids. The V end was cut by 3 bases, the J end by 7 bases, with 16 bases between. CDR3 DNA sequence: TGTGCCAGCAGTTTTGTAGGGGTTAGACATGAGCAGTACTTC. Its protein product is CASSFVGVRHEQYF. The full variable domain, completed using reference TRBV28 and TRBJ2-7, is DVKVTQSSRYLVKRTGEKVFLECVQDMDHENMFWYRQDPGLGLRLIYFSYDVKMKEKGDIPEGYSVSREKKERFSLILESASTNQTSMYLCASSFVGVRHEQYFGPGTRLTVT.

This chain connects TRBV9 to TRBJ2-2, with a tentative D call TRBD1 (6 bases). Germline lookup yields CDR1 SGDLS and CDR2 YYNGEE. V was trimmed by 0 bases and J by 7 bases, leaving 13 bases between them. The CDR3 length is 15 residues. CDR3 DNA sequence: TGTGCCAGCAGCGTAGGATCACAGGGTGTCGGGGAGCTGTTTTTT. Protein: CASSVGSQGVGELFF.

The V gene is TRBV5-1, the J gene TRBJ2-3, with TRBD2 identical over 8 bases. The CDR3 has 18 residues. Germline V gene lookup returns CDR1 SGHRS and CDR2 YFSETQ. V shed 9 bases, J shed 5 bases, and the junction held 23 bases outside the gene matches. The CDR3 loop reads CANCPQREMGVGGDTQYF. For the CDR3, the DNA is TGCGCCAACTGCCCTCAGCGGGAGATGGGGGTCGGGGGAGATACGCAGTATTTT.

CDR3 sequence reads: CASSPLDRGGGEQFF. DNA for the CDR3: TGTGCCAGCAGCCCCCTCGACAGGGGAGGGGGTGAGCAGTTCTTC. The chain employs TRBV9 and TRBJ2-1, with a possible D match to TRBD1 (8 bases). The V end lost 4 bases, the J end lost 9 bases, and 20 bases lay between the germline ends. This CDR3 has 15 amino acids. Germline V CDR1 and CDR2: SGDLS, YYNGEE.

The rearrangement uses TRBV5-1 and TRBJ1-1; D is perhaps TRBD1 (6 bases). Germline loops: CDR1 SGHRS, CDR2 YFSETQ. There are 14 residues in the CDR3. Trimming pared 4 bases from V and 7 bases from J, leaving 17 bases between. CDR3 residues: CASSAHAQGIEAFF. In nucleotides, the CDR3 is TGCGCCAGCAGCGCCCATGCACAGGGTATTGAAGCTTTCTTT.

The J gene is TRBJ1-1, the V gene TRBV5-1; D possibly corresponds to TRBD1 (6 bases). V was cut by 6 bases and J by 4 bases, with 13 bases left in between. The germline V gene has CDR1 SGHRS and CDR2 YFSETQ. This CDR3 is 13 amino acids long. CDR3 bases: TGCGCCAGCAAAGGGGGTGGTAGCACTGAAGCTTTCTTT. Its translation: CASKGGGSTEAFF.

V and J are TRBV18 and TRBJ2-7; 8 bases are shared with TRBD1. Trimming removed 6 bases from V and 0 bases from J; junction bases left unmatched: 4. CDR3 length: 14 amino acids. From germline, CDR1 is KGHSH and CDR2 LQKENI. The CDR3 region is CASSPTGGSYEQYF. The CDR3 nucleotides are TGTGCCAGCTCTCCCACAGGGGGCTCCTACGAGCAGTACTTC.

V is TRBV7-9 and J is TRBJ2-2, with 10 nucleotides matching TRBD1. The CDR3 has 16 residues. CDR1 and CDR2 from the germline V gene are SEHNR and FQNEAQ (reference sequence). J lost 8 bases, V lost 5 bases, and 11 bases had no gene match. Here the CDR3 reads CASSPSGTGVNGELFF. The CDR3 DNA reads TGTGCCAGCAGCCCTTCCGGGACAGGGGTCAATGGGGAGCTGTTTTTT.

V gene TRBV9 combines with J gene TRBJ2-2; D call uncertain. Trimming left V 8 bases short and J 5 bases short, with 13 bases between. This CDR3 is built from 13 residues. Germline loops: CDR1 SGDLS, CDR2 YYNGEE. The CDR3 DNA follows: TGTGCCAGTTCACGACAACATACCGGGGAGCTGTTTTTT. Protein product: CASSRQHTGELFF.

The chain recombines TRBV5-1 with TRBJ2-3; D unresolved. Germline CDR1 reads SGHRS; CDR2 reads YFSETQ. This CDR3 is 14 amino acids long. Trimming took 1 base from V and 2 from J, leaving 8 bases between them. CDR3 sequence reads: CASSLSSPTDTQYF. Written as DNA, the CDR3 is TGCGCCAGCAGCTTGTCTAGTCCCACAGATACGCAGTATTTT.

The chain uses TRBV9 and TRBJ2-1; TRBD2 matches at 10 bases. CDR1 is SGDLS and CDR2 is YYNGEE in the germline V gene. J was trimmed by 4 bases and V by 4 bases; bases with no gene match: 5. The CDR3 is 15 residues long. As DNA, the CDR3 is TGTGCCAGCAGCACAGCGGGAGGGACATACAATGAGCAGTTCTTC. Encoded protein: CASSTAGGTYNEQFF. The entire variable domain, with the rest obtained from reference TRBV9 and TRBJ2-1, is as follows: DSGVTQTPKHLITATGQRVTLRCSPRSGDLSVYWYQQSLDQGLQFLIQYYNGEERAKGNILERFSAQQFPDLHSELNLSSLELGDSALYFCASSTAGGTYNEQFFGPGTRLTVL.